The 20 T cell receptor beta chains below were found in one sample sequenced in a study of regulatory T cells in long-lasting Graves disease. Time point noted: newly diagnosed GD, antithyroid drugs for less than 3 months. The TCR library was prepared using RNA isolated from PBMCs. Assembly of TCR beta libraries relied on iRepertoire HTBI primers together with Arm-PCR of CDR3 regions. A single record per CDR3 protein comes from TCRdb applying MiXCR to the multiplex PCR reads. The sample contains over 500,000 distinct CDR3 sequences, roughly 16% of which appear only once. In addition, the sample was reused for a study of T cells in Graves' hyperthyroidism and ophthalmopathy.

The sample was peripheral blood mononuclear cells (PBMCs), taken at new diagnosis, from a patient treated with antithyroid drugs. These receptors were obtained from a man in his late teens or twenties with Graves disease.

This clonotype was observed a few times. The genes are TRBV20-1 and TRBJ2-1, with 11 nucleotides matching TRBD2. Trimming cost V 3 bases and J 7 bases; bases outside gene matches: 14. The CDR3 totals 17 residues. Germline V lookup: CDR1 DFQATT, CDR2 SNEGSKA (reference sequence). CDR3 sequence reads: CSASTLPLAGGGNEQFF. The CDR3 DNA sequence: TGCAGTGCTAGTACCCTGCCCCTAGCGGGAGGAGGTAATGAGCAGTTCTTC.

This clonotype was seen at least ten times. The chain recombines TRBV5-1 with TRBJ1-1; 7 bases map to TRBD1. CDR1 and CDR2 (germline): SGHRS, YFSETQ. V lost 4 bases, J lost 4 bases, and 7 bases stayed unmatched. CDR3 length equals 14 residues. The chain's CDR3 is CASSGGTEGTEAFF. In DNA, the CDR3 is TGCGCCAGCAGCGGCGGGACAGAGGGCACTGAAGCTTTCTTT.

In this sample, this clonotype turned up many times. The gene calls are TRBV2 and TRBJ2-4; TRBD1 aligns across 8 bases. The CDR3 consists of 14 residues. After removal of 0 bases from V and 8 bases from J, the junction contained 3 bases not matched to a gene. The germline V gene has CDR1 SNHLY and CDR2 FYNNEI. The CDR3 sequence is CASSEAPGGHIQYF. Written as DNA, the CDR3 is TGTGCCAGCAGTGAAGCCCCAGGGGGCCACATTCAGTACTTC.

This clonotype was counted many times. The rearrangement uses TRBV7-2 and TRBJ2-7; TRBD2 might be the D (6 bases). The CDR3 is made up of 15 amino acids. Germline CDR1 and CDR2: SGHTA and FQGNSA. V was shortened by 1 base and J by 7 bases, with 17 bases between the two germline ends. The CDR3 is CASSLDSRSGLEQYF. The CDR3 DNA reads TGTGCCAGCAGCTTAGATTCGCGTAGCGGCCTGGAGCAGTACTTC.

This clonotype came up many times. The V and J genes are TRBV5-1 and TRBJ1-1; D is undetermined. There are 12 residues in the CDR3. Germline assignment: CDR1 SGHRS and CDR2 YFSETQ. V was pared by 0 bases and J by 8 bases, with 8 bases between. The CDR3 DNA sequence: TGCGCCAGCAGCTTGGAAGGATTCGAAGCTTTCTTT. It specifies CASSLEGFEAFF. Combining the CDR3 with reference TRBV5-1 and TRBJ1-1 gives the whole variable domain KAGVTQTPRYLIKTRGQQVTLSCSPISGHRSVSWYQQTPGQGLQFLFEYFSETQRNKGNFPGRFSGRQFSNSRSEMNVSTLELGDSALYLCASSLEGFEAFFGQGTRLTVV.

This clonotype was observed a handful of times. The chain has TRBV29-1 and TRBJ2-3, with a possible D match to TRBD1 (6 bases). V lost 1 base and J lost 3, with 14 bases in between. Germline CDR1 is SQVTM and CDR2 is ANQGSEA. The length of the CDR3 is 15 residues. The CDR3 DNA reads TGCAGCGTTGAAGCACAGGGTGACGGAACAGATACGCAGTATTTT. Translation gives CSVEAQGDGTDTQYF.

There are many counts of this clonotype. The chain recombines TRBV11-2 with TRBJ2-7; 7 bases line up with TRBD2. This CDR3 contains 16 residues. Germline CDR1 SGHAT, CDR2 FQNNGV. J was trimmed by 6 bases and V by 2 bases; bases with no gene match: 13. CDR3 protein: CASSLLGGEVPPEQYF. The CDR3 coding sequence is TGTGCCAGCAGCTTATTGGGGGGGGAGGTCCCTCCCGAGCAGTACTTC.

The chain links TRBV25-1 to TRBJ2-5; 10 bases align to TRBD2. CDR3 size: 17 residues. With 6 bases clipped from V and 5 bases from J, the junction kept 15 bases outside the gene matches. Germline-derived CDR1 and CDR2 are MGHDK and SYGVNS. The CDR3 region has the DNA TGTGCCAGCAGCCTCCCGGGACTAGCGAGAGTTACTGAGACCCAGTACTTC. Encoded protein: CASSLPGLARVTETQYF.

This chain links TRBV7-8 with TRBJ1-6; D is ambiguous. The CDR3 loop spans 14 amino acids. The V end was cut by 5 bases, the J end by 9 bases, with 14 bases between. Germline CDR1 SGHVS, CDR2 FQNEAQ. The CDR3 loop reads CASSPSRVGSPLHF. The CDR3 nucleotides are TGTGCCAGCAGCCCCAGTCGGGTTGGTTCACCCCTCCACTTT.

The V call is TRBV20-1, the J call TRBJ1-5, with a possible D match to TRBD1 (5 bases). The CDR3 loop spans 14 amino acids. Germline V CDR1 and CDR2: DFQATT, SNEGSKA (reference sequence). The V end was cut by 0 bases, the J end by 2 bases, with 8 bases between. CDR3 nucleotides: TGCAGTGCTAGAGATCGGGGGGGCAATCAGCCCCAGCATTTT. It encodes CSARDRGGNQPQHF.

The V and J genes are TRBV27 and TRBJ1-4; 8 bases align to TRBD1. V lost 5 bases, J lost 6 bases, and 11 bases stayed unmatched. Germline CDR1 reads MNHEY; CDR2 reads SMNVEV (reference sequence). CDR3 length: 16 amino acids. This chain's CDR3 is CASSPLQGVLDEKLFF. The CDR3 region has the DNA TGTGCCAGCAGTCCGCTACAGGGGGTATTGGATGAAAAACTGTTTTTT.

This clonotype has ten or more counts. The genes are TRBV28 and TRBJ2-1; D is ambiguous. Germline CDR1 MDHEN, CDR2 SYDVKM. The germline V and J ends were trimmed by 5 bases and 10 bases, with 15 bases remaining between them. The CDR3 is 13 amino acids. The DNA for the CDR3 is TGTGCCAGCAGTCCAACCTGGGCTAGGGAGCAGTTCTTC. Translated, it gives CASSPTWAREQFF.

The V and J genes are TRBV9 and TRBJ2-1; D is unresolved. Trimming stripped 3 bases from V and 9 bases from J, with 7 bases between. CDR3 length: 11 residues. Germline CDR1 is SGDLS and CDR2 is YYNGEE. The CDR3 reads CASSGHAEQFF. The CDR3 nucleotides are TGTGCCAGCAGCGGGCATGCTGAGCAGTTCTTC.

This clonotype was seen repeatedly, ten times or more. The V and J genes are TRBV6-1 and TRBJ2-2, with 13 positions matching TRBD2. V was pared by 7 bases and J by 7 bases, with 15 bases of the junction left unmatched. This CDR3 has 18 residues. In germline, CDR1 is MNHNS, CDR2 SASEGT. CDR3 amino acids: CASTTWVRTSGSIGELFF. The CDR3 DNA reads as TGTGCCAGCACCACCTGGGTGAGGACTAGCGGGAGTATCGGGGAGCTGTTTTTT.

This CDR3 reads CASSPGTSGSGEQYF. The CDR3 nucleotides read TGTGCCAGCAGTCCAGGGACTAGCGGGAGTGGCGAGCAGTACTTC. This rearrangement joins TRBV12-3 or TRBV12-4 to TRBJ2-7; the match to TRBD2 covers 14 bases. There are 15 residues in the CDR3. J was trimmed by 6 bases and V by 5 bases; bases with no gene match: 6.

The chain couples TRBV14 to TRBJ1-1; the D is unclear. CDR1 and CDR2 from the germline V gene are SGHDN and FVKESK. Trimming took 6 bases from V and 11 from J, leaving 16 bases between them. This CDR3 has 12 amino acids. The CDR3 spells CASSRASTGAFF. In DNA form, the CDR3 reads TGTGCCAGCAGTCGGGCCTCAACCGGGGCTTTCTTT. The complete variable domain, with remaining parts taken from reference TRBV14 and TRBJ1-1, reads EAGVTQFPSHSVIEKGQTVTLRCDPISGHDNLYWYRRVMGKEIKFLLHFVKESKQDESGMPNNRFLAERTGGTYSTLKVQPAELEDSGVYFCASSRASTGAFFGQGTRLTVV.

This clonotype appeared a few times. This chain links TRBV3-1 with TRBJ1-2; D gene uncertain. Per germline, CDR1 LGHDT and CDR2 YNNKEL (reference sequence). The CDR3 is 12 amino acids. Trimming stripped 1 base from V and 9 bases from J, with 9 bases between. The CDR3 DNA is TGTGCCAGCAGCCAAGTCTCCGGAAGCTACACCTTC. Translation gives CASSQVSGSYTF.

This clonotype showed up many times. J is TRBJ2-1 and V is TRBV5-1; D gene ambiguous. The CDR3 extends over 15 amino acids. V was shortened by 0 bases and J by 1 base, with 8 bases between the two germline ends. Germline V gene data show CDR1 as SGHRS and CDR2 as YFSETQ. CDR3 loop: CASSLGRQSYNEQFF. CDR3 nucleotides: TGCGCCAGCAGCTTGGGTCGGCAGTCCTACAATGAGCAGTTCTTC.

This clonotype has at least ten counts. J is TRBJ1-1 and V is TRBV4-1, with D hard to call. The ends were cut back, 3 bases at V and 0 bases at J, with 8 bases in the middle. The germline V gene encodes CDR1 MGHRA and CDR2 YSYEKL. The CDR3 runs to 14 residues. The CDR3 loop reads CASSHNYMNTEAFF. The CDR3 nucleotides are TGCGCCAGCAGCCACAATTACATGAACACTGAAGCTTTCTTT.

A few counts support this clonotype. This rearrangement joins TRBV6-5 to TRBJ1-5; TRBD1 might be the D (5 bases). V was clipped by 2 bases and J by 3 bases, with 8 bases between them. The CDR3 runs 14 residues. Germline V gene data show CDR1 as MNHEY and CDR2 as SVGAGI. The DNA for the CDR3 is TGTGCCAGCAGTTACGGGGGTACCAATCAGCCCCAGCATTTT. Translated: CASSYGGTNQPQHF.